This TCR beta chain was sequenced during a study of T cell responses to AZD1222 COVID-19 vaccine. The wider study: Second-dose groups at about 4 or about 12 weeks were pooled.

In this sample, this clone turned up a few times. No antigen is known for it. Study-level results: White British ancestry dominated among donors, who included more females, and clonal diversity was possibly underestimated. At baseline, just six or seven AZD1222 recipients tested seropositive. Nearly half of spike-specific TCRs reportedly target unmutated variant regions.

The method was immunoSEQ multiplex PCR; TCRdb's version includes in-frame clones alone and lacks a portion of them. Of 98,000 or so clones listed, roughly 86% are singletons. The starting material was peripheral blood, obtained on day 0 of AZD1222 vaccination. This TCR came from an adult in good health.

CDR3 residues: CASSQDNPTGVGYTF. The DNA for the CDR3 is TGCGCCAGCAGCCAAGATAACCCAACAGGGGTCGGCTACACCTTC. The J gene is TRBJ1-2, the V gene TRBV4-3, with 7 bases matching TRBD1. Trimming took 0 bases from V and 8 from J; bases not matched to a gene: 9. The CDR3 covers 15 residues. In germline, CDR1 is LGHNA, CDR2 YSLEER.